Below, 22 T cell receptor beta chains from the same sample are listed, as sequenced in a study of identical twins. TCRdb recomputed calls from the 5' RACE reads with MiXCR, one row per CDR3 protein. There are some 560,000 distinct CDR3 sequences in the sample; 9.6% occur only once, and around 3.1% lies in the top ten. In addition, the sample was reused for a study of yellow fever vaccine responses in identical twins.

Material: PBMCs. These receptors were obtained from a woman aged 18 to 35 in good health.

The chain is built from TRBV12-3 or TRBV12-4 and TRBJ1-4, with D maybe TRBD1 (6 bases). V dropped 5 bases and J dropped 0 bases, with 13 bases sitting between them. The CDR3 is 16 residues long. Here the CDR3 DNA reads TGTGCCAGCAGTGTGCCAGAGGGGGCAACTAATGAAAAACTGTTTTTT. As protein: CASSVPEGATNEKLFF.

This clonotype was observed at least ten times. The chain has TRBV29-1 and TRBJ2-2; D remains ambiguous. V was trimmed by 8 bases and J by 5 bases, leaving 12 bases between them. The CDR3 consists of 12 residues. Germline CDR1 reads SQVTM; CDR2 reads ANQGSEA. The CDR3 here is CSSGAVTGELFF. DNA of the CDR3: TGCAGCTCCGGCGCGGTAACCGGGGAGCTGTTTTTT.

This clonotype was counted a few times. V is TRBV11-2 and J is TRBJ2-3; 9 nucleotides align to TRBD1. The J segment lost 2 bases and the V segment lost 3 bases, leaving 9 bases of the junction unmatched. The length of the CDR3 is 17 residues. CDR1 is SGHAT and CDR2 is FQNNGV in the germline V gene. CDR3 in amino acids: CASSLGQGKGHTDTQYF. CDR3 coding DNA: TGTGCCAGCAGCTTGGGACAGGGAAAGGGGCACACAGATACGCAGTATTTT.

In its sample, this clonotype was seen a few times. This chain joins TRBV3-1 and TRBJ2-3; D not resolved. This CDR3 has 14 amino acids. CDR1 and CDR2 from the germline V gene are LGHDT and YNNKEL (reference sequence). The V gene lost 0 bases and the J gene lost 6 bases, with 10 bases spanning the gap. The CDR3 here is CASSQDSLADTQYF. CDR3 coding DNA: TGTGCCAGCAGCCAAGATTCCCTCGCCGATACGCAGTATTTT.

The chain recombines TRBV27 with TRBJ2-7; TRBD1 agrees at 8 bases. CDR1 is MNHEY and CDR2 is SMNVEV in the germline V gene (reference sequence). Trimming cost V 8 bases and J 2 bases; bases outside gene matches: 11. The CDR3 has 15 residues. The CDR3 region is CASGWGQANPYEQYF. The CDR3 DNA sequence: TGTGCCAGCGGGTGGGGACAGGCCAATCCCTACGAGCAGTACTTC.

This clonotype was found a few times. This chain joins TRBV7-9 and TRBJ2-5; D is undetermined. V dropped 0 bases and J dropped 1 base, with 6 bases sitting between them. This CDR3 is 14 amino acids long. The V gene's germline CDR1 is SEHNR and CDR2 FQNEAQ (reference sequence). CDR3 region: CASSLALSQETQYF. The CDR3 bases are TGTGCCAGCAGCTTAGCTTTGTCCCAAGAGACCCAGTACTTC.

This clonotype occurred a few times. This chain joins TRBV3-1 and TRBJ2-7, with D unresolved. V was clipped by 5 bases and J by 1 base, with 12 bases between them. The CDR3 consists of 14 residues. The germline V gene encodes CDR1 LGHDT and CDR2 YNNKEL (reference sequence). The CDR3 sequence is CASSARALSYEQYF. The CDR3, as DNA: TGTGCCAGCAGCGCACGCGCTCTATCCTACGAGCAGTACTTC.

This clonotype came up many times. The chain couples TRBV4-3 to TRBJ2-2, with TRBD2 matching 12 bases. The germline CDR1 and CDR2 sequences are LGHNA and YSLEER. J gave up 3 bases and V 2 bases, and 1 base lay outside the gene matches. The CDR3 consists of 16 residues. Here the CDR3 reads CASSQRTSGDTGELFF. DNA of the CDR3: TGCGCCAGCAGCCAAAGGACTAGCGGGGACACCGGGGAGCTGTTTTTT.

The chain has TRBV4-3 and TRBJ2-7; D is uncertain. The CDR3 spans 15 residues. V was trimmed by 0 bases and J by 3 bases, leaving 12 bases between them. Germline V gene lookup returns CDR1 LGHNA and CDR2 YSLEER. CDR3 sequence reads: CASSQDITQDYEQYF. The DNA of the CDR3 is TGCGCCAGCAGCCAAGACATAACCCAGGACTACGAGCAGTACTTC.

This chain links TRBV7-2 with TRBJ2-3; 7 nucleotides match TRBD1. Looked up from germline, CDR1 is SGHTA and CDR2 is FQGNSA. J was trimmed by 4 bases and V by 6 bases; bases with no gene match: 7. The CDR3 has 14 residues. CDR3 coding DNA: TGTGCCAGCAGGGGCAGGGGGAGTGCAGATACGCAGTATTTT. It yields the protein CASRGRGSADTQYF.

This clonotype appeared a few times. The rearrangement joins TRBV5-1 to TRBJ2-5, with 7 positions matching TRBD2. After removal of 0 bases from V and 2 bases from J, the junction contained 4 bases not matched to a gene. CDR3 size: 15 residues. Germline V lookup: CDR1 SGHRS, CDR2 YFSETQ. The CDR3 here is CASSLGEGTQETQYF. In nucleotides, the CDR3 is TGCGCCAGCAGCTTGGGGGAGGGGACGCAAGAGACCCAGTACTTC. Drawing the rest from reference TRBV5-1 and TRBJ2-5, the complete variable domain is KAGVTQTPRYLIKTRGQQVTLSCSPISGHRSVSWYQQTPGQGLQFLFEYFSETQRNKGNFPGRFSGRQFSNSRSEMNVSTLELGDSALYLCASSLGEGTQETQYFGPGTRLLVL.

This clonotype has a handful of counts. This chain links TRBV7-3 with TRBJ1-6; 7 bases align to TRBD1. V was clipped by 2 bases and J by 6 bases; unmatched bases: 1. The CDR3 spans 14 residues. Germline CDR1 reads SGHTA; CDR2 reads FQGTGA. Here the CDR3 DNA reads TGTGCCAGCAGCTTATGGGACAGTAATTCACCCCTCCACTTT. It specifies CASSLWDSNSPLHF.

This clonotype was seen a handful of times. V and J are TRBV10-2 and TRBJ2-5; possibly TRBD1 or TRBD2 for D (6 bases each). CDR1 is WSHSY, CDR2 SAAADI, per germline. This CDR3 spans 14 amino acids. V lost 3 bases and J lost 5, with 13 bases in between. The CDR3 region has the DNA TGCGCCAGCAGTGAATCGGGGGCTAAGGAGACCCAGTACTTC. This gives the protein CASSESGAKETQYF.

This clonotype showed up many times. The chain has TRBV20-1 and TRBJ2-1; 12 bases fit TRBD2. This CDR3 spans 18 amino acids. CDR1 is DFQATT and CDR2 is SNEGSKA in the germline V gene (reference sequence). The J segment lost 1 base and the V segment lost 0 bases, leaving 7 bases of the junction unmatched. DNA of the CDR3: TGCAGTGCTAGAGACCTCACCGGGACTAGCGGGTCCTACAATGAGCAGTTCTTC. Its translation is CSARDLTGTSGSYNEQFF.

The chain employs TRBV28 and TRBJ2-1; TRBD2 aligns across 10 bases. Germline CDR1 reads MDHEN; CDR2 reads SYDVKM. This CDR3 region has 18 residues. With V trimmed by 3 bases and J by 0 bases, 8 bases remained unmatched. The CDR3 loop reads CASSLNSGRLSSYNEQFF. CDR3 sequence (DNA): TGTGCCAGCAGTTTGAATAGCGGGAGGTTAAGCTCCTACAATGAGCAGTTCTTC. The full variable domain, in which reference TRBV28 and TRBJ2-1 provide the parts outside the CDR3, is DVKVTQSSRYLVKRTGEKVFLECVQDMDHENMFWYRQDPGLGLRLIYFSYDVKMKEKGDIPEGYSVSREKKERFSLILESASTNQTSMYLCASSLNSGRLSSYNEQFFGPGTRLTVL.

The gene calls are TRBV4-3 and TRBJ1-4; D uncertain. The germline V gene has CDR1 LGHNA and CDR2 YSLEER. V dropped 5 bases and J dropped 4 bases, with 8 bases sitting between them. This CDR3 comprises 13 residues. The CDR3 coding sequence is TGCGCCAGCAGCGCGCTACTTAATGAAAAACTGTTTTTT. Translation gives CASSALLNEKLFF.

This clonotype was observed a few times. The rearrangement joins TRBV29-1 to TRBJ2-7; 7 bases fit TRBD2. The length of the CDR3 is 12 residues. The germline V gene encodes CDR1 SQVTM and CDR2 ANQGSEA. J gave up 2 bases and V 6 bases, and 4 bases lay outside the gene matches. The CDR3 DNA follows: TGCAGCGTCGGTGGACTAGCCTACGAGCAGTACTTC. Amino acids: CSVGGLAYEQYF.

The chain recombines TRBV14 with TRBJ2-7; 7 bases agree with TRBD2. This CDR3 is 14 amino acids long. CDR1 is SGHDN, CDR2 FVKESK, per germline. Trimming cost V 2 bases and J 0 bases; bases outside gene matches: 1. Here the CDR3 reads CASSQWTSSYEQYF. CDR3 nucleotides: TGTGCCAGCAGCCAATGGACTAGCTCCTACGAGCAGTACTTC.

The chain recombines TRBV12-3 or TRBV12-4 with TRBJ2-6; D might be TRBD1 or TRBD2, each matching 5 bases. The length of the CDR3 is 19 residues. Deletions cut 8 bases from V and 2 bases from J, with 25 bases between. The CDR3 bases are TGTGCCAGCTGTCCGTCCCGGGACGTTTTCGAAGCTGGGGCCAACGTCCTGACTTTC. Translation: CASCPSRDVFEAGANVLTF.

The rearrangement joins TRBV9 to TRBJ2-2, with TRBD2 identical over 13 bases. The CDR3 runs to 16 residues. Germline V gives CDR1 SGDLS, CDR2 YYNGEE. With V trimmed by 0 bases and J by 7 bases, 3 bases remained unmatched. CDR3: CASSVGLAGGFGELFF. In nucleotides, the CDR3 is TGTGCCAGCAGCGTAGGACTAGCGGGGGGTTTCGGGGAGCTGTTTTTT.

This clonotype was observed many times. The chain uses TRBV5-1 and TRBJ2-1, with 9 bases that match TRBD2. The CDR3 length is 14 residues. Germline lookup yields CDR1 SGHRS and CDR2 YFSETQ. Trimming at V came to 2 bases and at J to 6 bases, leaving 3 bases not matched to a gene. CDR3 DNA: TGCGCCAGCAGCTTTAGCGGGAGCTCCAATGAGCAGTTCTTC. Translation: CASSFSGSSNEQFF. Variable domain in full (rest from reference TRBV5-1 and TRBJ2-1): KAGVTQTPRYLIKTRGQQVTLSCSPISGHRSVSWYQQTPGQGLQFLFEYFSETQRNKGNFPGRFSGRQFSNSRSEMNVSTLELGDSALYLCASSFSGSSNEQFFGPGTRLTVL.

This chain links TRBV6-5 with TRBJ2-5; D uncertain. The CDR3 runs to 13 residues. V gave up 0 bases and J gave up 5 bases, with 7 bases separating them. Germline CDR1 reads MNHEY; CDR2 reads SVGAGI. CDR3 region: CASSYSKRETQYF. Here the CDR3 DNA reads TGTGCCAGCAGTTACTCGAAGAGGGAGACCCAGTACTTC.